What follows describes a single T cell receptor (beta chain). Which antigen it targets is not known. With a mouse as the source, gene names and germline sequences are drawn from the mouse. Read coverage stops 1 residue before the CDR3 terminus; the germline J gene supplies the remainder. The data originate from a study of tissue T cells after allogeneic stem cell transplantation (dated by TCRdb to about 2022). Broadly, across the study: TCR beta repertoires were profiled across many tissues obtained from research autopsies of patients with and without GVHD, as well as in mouse models of GVHD. On the human side, the study was prospective and observational, with no blinding or randomization. Beyond this particular receptor, the publication reports: Within patients, how anatomically similar tissues were was a major factor shaping TCR repertoire composition, regardless of disease or transplant status. A small and clinically heterogeneous patient cohort was studied, and sampling depth was acknowledged as a limitation. Which tissue TCRs were alloreactive or antigen-specific was not determined in the study, and some clones might have been persisting host cells. Not many T cell clones showed up in more than one patient, yet clustering based on motifs uncovered repertoire signatures that were shared across patients in a tissue-specific way. Blood and spleen T cells captured only a limited portion of the TCR repertoire detected in tissues, in both patients and mice.

Library construction relied on the immunoSEQ multiplex PCR assay. Adaptive Biotechnologies performed the TCRbeta CDR3 sequencing at survey depth and reported CDR3 sequences, V/J genes, productive frequency and template counts. Amplification of TCR beta CDR3 regions was performed from genomic DNA rather than from RNA. The authors processed their data as follows. Jensen-Shannon divergence was used to quantify pairwise repertoire overlap between tissues, with a value of 1 meaning complete divergence and a value of 0 meaning identical repertoires. Tissues were grouped by single-linkage agglomerative hierarchical clustering of pairwise JSD values, and the clustering results were shown as dendrograms. GLIPH2 was run on all patient samples with simulation_depth 1000, kmer_min_depth 3 and cdr3_length_cutoff 8, and groups with more than two unique CDR3s were retained. A standardized tissue-overlap score was calculated by extrapolating Jaccard GLIPH-group overlap across patients to a standard repertoire size of 1000 clones. Associations of diversity with clinical or experimental variables used linear mixed-effect models with tissue fixed effects and individual random effects. TCRdb provides this immuneACCESS table in a form limited to in-frame rearrangements. Some clones are lacking; in checked studies, under half of them reflect an unresolved V gene, and why the rest are absent is not known. D and trimming were read from the DNA, whereas the V and J calls and clone size are those reported in that table. Within this sample are about 21,000 clones, with 69% of them counted one time only. Under 0.5% of the sample belongs to the ten largest clones.

Germline trimming: 3 bases from V, 7 bases from J; junction bases outside gene matches: 8. From a lookup of the germline V gene (reference sequence), CDR1 and CDR2 are LGHNA and YNLKQL. CDR3 length: 16 amino acids, cysteine to phenylalanine. The 45 bases shown cover part of the CDR3, and their frame starts at base 1. This receptor was identified in a female BALB/c mouse in good health. Mice in this strain carry MHC haplotype H2-d. The chain is made from TRBV5 and TRBJ2-2; the central 10 bases match TRBD1. Sequenced material: blood. Here the CDR3 is given as CASSHDRGHIGGQLYF. The covered CDR3 bases are TGTGCCAGCAGCCATGACAGGGGGCATATTGGCGGGCAGCTCTAC.